Described below is a single TCR beta chain sequence and its context. What it binds is unknown. This sample stems from a study of shared clonotypes between healthy human individuals. Whole-study findings and limits: Represented genetic and exposure-history diversity was restricted by having few donors. Naive CD4 clonotype sharing across several donors was about 5%. For sorted subsets, rarefaction showed incomplete sequencing despite large depth.

Splitting of CD4+ cells produced CD45RA+ naive and CD45RA-negative memory subsets. Germline CDR1 MNHEY, CDR2 SMNVEV (reference sequence). The CDR3 extends over 13 amino acids. V dropped 7 bases and J dropped 9; count of bases not matched to a gene: 6. The table came from immunoSEQ multiplex PCR; TCRdb's copy has only in-frame clones and leaves some out. The profile shows a few million clones, just over 90% of them singletons. The chain uses TRBV27 and TRBJ1-6, with 7 bases matching TRBD1. This clonotype was obtained from a man between 18 and 29 years old in good health. The sequencing input was naive CD4+ T cells sorted from blood. The sample's subset: CD45RA+ positively selected. CDR3 coding DNA: TGTGCCAGCACGGGACAGCATCCTTCACCCCTCCACTTT. Amino acid sequence: CASTGQHPSPLHF.